Below, one TCR beta chain is given with its context. Its antigen remains unknown. The germline V gene encodes CDR1 LGHNA and CDR2 YSLEER. There are 14 residues in the CDR3. This entry is derived from a study of blood T cells in healthy people across ages. The overall study: About one barcoded beta molecule per two T cells was the capture yield of template switching.

Primed by a sample-barcoded 5' primer and a J-beta primer mix, a second PCR proceeded for roughly 6 to 12 cycles. TCRdb itself ran the 5' RACE reads through MiXCR, one entry per CDR3 protein. Among 750,000 to 850,000 distinct CDR3 sequences, around a quarter were seen once, and the ten largest hold approximately 3.7%. Study-level results: There was a strong correlation between TCR beta diversity and naive T cell percentage.

The sample was also linked to a second study, of T cells of mothers and their children. As that report states: At around 1.5 ug per 15 ul, all of the extracted RNA went into cDNA synthesis.

The source is a boy between 5 and 17 years old in good health. The chain recombines TRBV4-3 with TRBJ2-5; D uncertain. The assigned J gene may be wrong: the sequence end matches TRBJ2-7 better. Source material: blood. The CDR3 sequence: CASSQVVRSYEQYF. CDR3 in DNA: TGCGCCAGCAGCCAAGTTGTCAGGTCCTACGAGCAGTACTTC.